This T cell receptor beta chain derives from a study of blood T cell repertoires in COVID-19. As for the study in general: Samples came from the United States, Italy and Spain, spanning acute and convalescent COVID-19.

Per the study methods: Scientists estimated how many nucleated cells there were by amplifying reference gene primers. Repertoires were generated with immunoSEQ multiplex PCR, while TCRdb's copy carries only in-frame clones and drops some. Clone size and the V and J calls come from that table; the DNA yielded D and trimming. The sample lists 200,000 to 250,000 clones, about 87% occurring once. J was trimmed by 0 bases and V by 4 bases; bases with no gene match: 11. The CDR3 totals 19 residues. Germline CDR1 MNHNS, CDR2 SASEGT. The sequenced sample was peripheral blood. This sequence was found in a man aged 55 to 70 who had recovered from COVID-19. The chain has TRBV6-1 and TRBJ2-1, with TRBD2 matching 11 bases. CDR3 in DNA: TGTGCCAGCAGTGGGACTAGCGGGTCGGCCGTCCCCTCCTACAATGAGCAGTTCTTC. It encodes CASSGTSGSAVPSYNEQFF.